Listed here are 32 T cell receptor beta chains from one sample, sequenced in a study of shared clonotypes between healthy human individuals. Sequenced by immunoSEQ multiplex PCR; TCRdb stores in-frame clones only, minus some. The sample lists millions of clones; about 95% were seen once. The sample comprised naive CD4+ T cells sorted from blood. Specified subset: CD45RA+ positively selected. The origin of the receptors is a young man in good health.

The J gene is TRBJ1-3, the V gene TRBV9, with D unresolved. This CDR3 spans 15 amino acids. V lost 3 bases and J lost 2, with 12 bases in between. From germline, CDR1 is SGDLS and CDR2 YYNGEE. DNA of the CDR3: TGTGCCAGCAGCGCCAACATGGGCCCTGGAAACACCATATATTTT. Translating gives CASSANMGPGNTIYF.

This sequence joins TRBV28 and TRBJ1-1, with D unclear. This CDR3 region has 14 residues. Between the trimmed V and J ends, which lost 5 bases and 10 bases, there was a span of 20 bases. Looked up from germline, CDR1 is MDHEN and CDR2 is SYDVKM. The CDR3 is CASSTLSPGFGAFF. Written as DNA, the CDR3 is TGTGCCAGCAGTACCCTATCCCCCGGGTTCGGAGCTTTCTTT.

The rearrangement links TRBV7-9 to TRBJ2-3, with D perhaps matching TRBD2 (6 bases). Deletions cut 5 bases from V and 2 bases from J, with 11 bases between. The germline CDR1 and CDR2 sequences are SEHNR and FQNEAQ (reference sequence). The CDR3 spans 14 residues. CDR3 sequence (DNA): TGTGCCAGCAGCGTTAGCGGACACACAGATACGCAGTATTTT. Translating it yields CASSVSGHTDTQYF.

Comments on this clone: This sample includes further DNA sequences coding for the same CDR3. V and J are TRBV5-1 and TRBJ1-1; the D is unclear. Trimming stripped 2 bases from V and 2 bases from J, with 13 bases between. The CDR3 contains 15 residues. CDR1 is SGHRS and CDR2 is YFSETQ in the germline V gene. In nucleotides, the CDR3 is TGCGCCAGCAGCTTAGGAGGACCAGCCAACACTGAAGCTTTCTTT. Its translation: CASSLGGPANTEAFF. Full variable domain (outside the CDR3, taken from reference TRBV5-1 and TRBJ1-1): KAGVTQTPRYLIKTRGQQVTLSCSPISGHRSVSWYQQTPGQGLQFLFEYFSETQRNKGNFPGRFSGRQFSNSRSEMNVSTLELGDSALYLCASSLGGPANTEAFFGQGTRLTVV.

Points on this clone: Other DNA sequences of this sample code for an identical CDR3. The V gene is TRBV7-9, the J gene TRBJ2-3; 10 bases agree with TRBD1. The CDR3 sequence is 15 residues long. In germline, CDR1 is SEHNR, CDR2 FQNEAQ (reference sequence). Trimming took 6 bases from V and 1 from J; bases not matched to a gene: 4. CDR3 coding DNA: TGTGCCAGCAGTTCCGGGACAGGGGGCACAGATACGCAGTATTTT. Translating it yields CASSSGTGGTDTQYF.

The chain joins TRBV28 to TRBJ2-5, with D possibly being TRBD2 (7 bases). Germline V CDR1 and CDR2: MDHEN, SYDVKM. The CDR3 runs 15 residues. V dropped 2 bases and J dropped 4 bases, with 14 bases sitting between them. The CDR3 sequence is CASSLNGGPGETQYF. The CDR3 DNA sequence: TGTGCCAGCAGTTTAAACGGGGGGCCGGGAGAGACCCAGTACTTC.

The CDR3 DNA reads TGTGCCTCAAGGCGGGAGAGCGGCGAGCAGTACTTC. Its protein is CASRRESGEQYF. V gene TRBV6-5 combines with J gene TRBJ2-7, with 7 bases that match TRBD2. CDR1 is MNHEY and CDR2 is SVGAGI in the germline V gene. The length of the CDR3 is 12 residues. J was trimmed by 6 bases and V by 11 bases; bases with no gene match: 10.

The V and J genes are TRBV6-5 and TRBJ2-7, with D hard to call. Looked up from germline, CDR1 is MNHEY and CDR2 is SVGAGI. Trimming took 4 bases from V and 4 from J, leaving 20 bases between them. The CDR3 is made up of 16 amino acids. CDR3 residues: CASSSLARTMAYEQYF. The CDR3 DNA reads as TGTGCCAGCAGTTCCCTTGCTCGGACGATGGCGTACGAGCAGTACTTC.

The J gene is TRBJ2-2, the V gene TRBV7-2; 8 bases are shared with TRBD2. The CDR3 length is 17 residues. The trim removed 4 bases at V and 9 bases at J, leaving 16 bases unmatched. Germline V gene sequence: CDR1 SGHTA, CDR2 FQGNSA. The CDR3 region has the DNA TGTGCCAGCAGCTCGGAAAAACGGGAGGGCCGGGTCCGGGAGCTGTTTTTT. Its translation: CASSSEKREGRVRELFF.

Concerning this clone itself: Other DNA sequences in this sample translate to the same CDR3. The rearrangement joins TRBV5-6 to TRBJ1-2; TRBD1 might be the D (5 bases). Trimming removed 2 bases from V and 3 bases from J, with 8 bases in between. The CDR3 totals 13 residues. CDR1 is SGHDT and CDR2 is YYEEEE in the germline V gene. The CDR3 sequence is CASSLDRDYGYTF. The CDR3 DNA reads TGTGCCAGCAGCTTAGACAGAGACTATGGCTACACCTTC.

This sequence joins TRBV9 and TRBJ1-1; tentative D call: TRBD1 (5 bases). The V gene's germline CDR1 is SGDLS and CDR2 YYNGEE. The CDR3 sequence is 17 residues long. The V end lost 4 bases, the J end lost 0 bases, and 19 bases lay between the germline ends. The CDR3 DNA reads as TGTGCCAGCAGCCCGGGGAGGGGTGGGGTCATGAACACTGAAGCTTTCTTT. Encoded protein: CASSPGRGGVMNTEAFF.

The genes are TRBV5-1 and TRBJ1-2, with D unclear. The V and J ends lost 0 bases and 8 bases respectively, with 11 bases between them. This CDR3 is 13 amino acids long. CDR1 is SGHRS, CDR2 YFSETQ, per germline. Here the CDR3 reads CASSLGPTRGYTF. The CDR3 coding sequence is TGCGCCAGCAGCTTGGGACCGACTAGGGGCTACACCTTC.

The J gene is TRBJ2-5, the V gene TRBV10-3, with 8 nucleotides matching TRBD1. Germline loops: CDR1 ENHRY, CDR2 SYGVKD. The length of the CDR3 is 16 residues. V gave up 0 bases and J gave up 5 bases; unmatched junction bases: 8. This CDR3 reads CAISESGQGGRETQYF. DNA for the CDR3: TGTGCCATCAGTGAGTCCGGACAGGGAGGTAGGGAGACCCAGTACTTC.

Concerning this clone: Other DNA sequences within the sample encode an identical CDR3. The rearrangement links TRBV29-1 to TRBJ1-2, with no clear D. V lost 5 bases and J lost 2, with 9 bases in between. The CDR3 length is 12 residues. Germline V gene lookup returns CDR1 SQVTM and CDR2 ANQGSEA. The CDR3 region has the DNA TGCAGCGTTTGGGGAGCAAACTATGGCTACACCTTC. Translating it yields CSVWGANYGYTF.

In regard to this clone: Other DNA sequences in the sample encode the same CDR3. The rearrangement uses TRBV18 and TRBJ2-1; TRBD1 agrees at 8 bases. This CDR3 region has 13 residues. V dropped 3 bases and J dropped 9; count of bases not matched to a gene: 4. The germline V gene encodes CDR1 KGHSH and CDR2 LQKENI. The CDR3 protein is CASSPQGAGEQFF. CDR3 DNA: TGTGCCAGCTCACCGCAGGGGGCTGGTGAGCAGTTCTTC.

This chain links TRBV7-2 with TRBJ2-7; TRBD2 matches 7 bases. V dropped 6 bases and J dropped 8; count of bases not matched to a gene: 22. The CDR3 covers 17 residues. Germline V lookup: CDR1 SGHTA, CDR2 FQGNSA. CDR3 sequence reads: CASRSEGGASGPHQQYF. The CDR3 DNA sequence: TGTGCCAGCAGGTCAGAAGGTGGGGCTAGCGGTCCCCACCAGCAGTACTTC.

This chain uses TRBV18 with TRBJ2-1; 13 positions agree with TRBD2. The CDR3 consists of 16 residues. CDR1 is KGHSH, CDR2 LQKENI, per germline. With 3 bases clipped from V and 8 bases from J, the junction kept 7 bases outside the gene matches. CDR3 coding DNA: TGTGCCAGCTCACCTTCCGGGACTAGCGGGACGGATGAGCAGTTCTTC. Protein product: CASSPSGTSGTDEQFF.

The CDR3 nucleotides read TGCAGCGTTTCCCCTCGTCTTTCCTACGAGCAGTACTTC. It encodes CSVSPRLSYEQYF. The chain carries TRBV29-1 and TRBJ2-7, with D unclear. The CDR3 extends over 13 amino acids. Trimming cost V 5 bases and J 1 base, with 12 bases left between them. Germline V lookup: CDR1 SQVTM, CDR2 ANQGSEA.

This sequence joins TRBV7-6 and TRBJ2-7; 7 bases are shared with TRBD2. Germline V gene sequence: CDR1 SGHVS, CDR2 FNYEAQ. The CDR3 contains 13 residues. V dropped 5 bases and J dropped 6; count of bases not matched to a gene: 7. The CDR3 region is CASSASTGGEQYF. As DNA, the CDR3 is TGTGCCAGCAGCGCCTCGACGGGGGGCGAGCAGTACTTC.

This chain connects TRBV28 to TRBJ2-5; tentative D call: TRBD1 (5 bases). The CDR3 extends over 14 amino acids. The germline gives CDR1 MDHEN, CDR2 SYDVKM. Trimming left V 4 bases short and J 5 bases short, with 14 bases between. This CDR3 reads CASSSGSTLETQYF. The CDR3 nucleotides read TGTGCCAGCAGTTCAGGGTCCACCCTGGAGACCCAGTACTTC.

V and J are TRBV6-1 and TRBJ1-4; a possible D gene is TRBD1 (6 bases). The CDR3 is 15 amino acids. Trimming removed 4 bases from V and 8 bases from J, with 17 bases in between. The germline V gene has CDR1 MNHNS and CDR2 SASEGT. The CDR3 DNA reads TGTGCCAGCAGTGCGGCAGGGGTAGGGCGGGAAAAACTGTTTTTT. This translates into CASSAAGVGREKLFF.

This chain links TRBV10-1 with TRBJ1-1; D ambiguous. V shed 2 bases and J shed 0 bases, with 10 bases lying between them. This CDR3 has 15 residues. Germline V gene data show CDR1 as WNHNN and CDR2 as SYGVQD (reference sequence). The CDR3 bases are TGCGCCAGCAGTGAGGGGAATCCCATGAACACTGAAGCTTTCTTT. This gives the protein CASSEGNPMNTEAFF.

This clone is a singleton in its sample. This chain joins TRBV6-5 and TRBJ2-7; D is unclear. The CDR3 runs to 16 residues. Trimming removed 1 base at V and 0 bases at J, with 13 bases between. The germline V gene has CDR1 MNHEY and CDR2 SVGAGI. The CDR3 loop reads CASSYLSGQSSYEQYF. In DNA, the CDR3 is TGTGCCAGCAGTTACTTGTCGGGTCAGAGCTCCTACGAGCAGTACTTC.

The chain joins TRBV28 to TRBJ2-7; possibly TRBD1 for D (6 bases). This CDR3 region has 14 residues. CDR1 and CDR2 (germline): MDHEN, SYDVKM. Trimming removed 4 bases from V and 2 bases from J, with 12 bases in between. The CDR3, as DNA: TGTGCCAGCAGTTCAATCAGGGGAACCTACGAGCAGTACTTC. This encodes CASSSIRGTYEQYF.

This chain links TRBV5-4 with TRBJ1-6; the D is unclear. The CDR3 sequence is 14 residues long. Germline values: CDR1 SGHNT, CDR2 YYREEE (reference sequence). The germline V and J ends were trimmed by 3 bases and 6 bases, with 10 bases remaining between them. The CDR3 DNA reads TGTGCCAGCAGCTCGGGGAATTTTAATTCACCCCTCCACTTT. It yields the protein CASSSGNFNSPLHF.

The CDR3 nucleotides read TGCAGCGTGGTTCGGGACTCCCGGTCCTACAATGAGCAGTTCTTC. It specifies CSVVRDSRSYNEQFF. The chain carries TRBV29-1 and TRBJ2-1; possibly TRBD2 for D (6 bases). Germline CDR1 is SQVTM and CDR2 is ANQGSEA. V lost 6 bases, J lost 1 base, and 16 bases lay in between. This CDR3 is 15 amino acids long.

V and J are TRBV11-2 and TRBJ2-7; D gene unclear. Germline-derived CDR1 and CDR2 are SGHAT and FQNNGV. The CDR3 is 16 amino acids. V was clipped by 1 base and J by 2 bases, with 15 bases between them. The CDR3 DNA follows: TGTGCCAGCAGCTTAGTGTCAGTGAGCAAACCCTACGAGCAGTACTTC. Protein sequence: CASSLVSVSKPYEQYF.

The chain links TRBV29-1 to TRBJ2-5, with D perhaps matching TRBD2 (5 bases). Trimming cost V 4 bases and J 5 bases, with 17 bases left between them. Germline lookup yields CDR1 SQVTM and CDR2 ANQGSEA. This CDR3 contains 14 residues. CDR3 nucleotides: TGCAGCGTTGGAGGGAGTGACGTGCGGGAGACCCAGTACTTC. Translated, it gives CSVGGSDVRETQYF.

The chain recombines TRBV20-1 with TRBJ2-5; 7 bases line up with TRBD2. In germline, CDR1 is DFQATT, CDR2 SNEGSKA (reference sequence). The CDR3 loop spans 11 amino acids. Losses at the gene ends were 7 bases for V and 5 bases for J; bases not matched to a gene: 4. In DNA form, the CDR3 reads TGCAGTGTGCGGGGAGGGGAGACCCAGTACTTC. Its protein product is CSVRGGETQYF.

The chain has TRBV6-5 and TRBJ2-6, with 8 bases matching TRBD1. The CDR3 loop spans 16 amino acids. Germline V CDR1 and CDR2: MNHEY, SVGAGI. Trimming took 2 bases from V and 2 from J; bases not matched to a gene: 2. This CDR3 is CASSYNRGAGANVLTF. The CDR3 DNA reads as TGTGCCAGCAGTTACAACAGGGGGGCTGGGGCCAACGTCCTGACTTTC.

The rearrangement joins TRBV2 to TRBJ2-3, with TRBD2 matching over 12 bases. The ends lost 4 bases at V and 1 base at J; junction bases unmatched: 6. This CDR3 has 17 residues. Germline CDR1 SNHLY, CDR2 FYNNEI. The CDR3 DNA sequence: TGTGCCAGCAGTGCTAGCGGGAGGGCCCGTGGCACAGATACGCAGTATTTT. Protein sequence: CASSASGRARGTDTQYF. Full variable domain (missing parts from reference TRBV2 and TRBJ2-3): EPEVTQTPSHQVTQMGQEVILRCVPISNHLYFYWYRQILGQKVEFLVSFYNNEISEKSEIFDDQFSVERPDGSNFTLKIRSTKLEDSAMYFCASSASGRARGTDTQYFGPGTRLTVL.

The genes are TRBV30 and TRBJ1-1, with D possibly being TRBD1 (5 bases). The germline V gene has CDR1 GTSNPN and CDR2 SVGIG (reference sequence). There are 16 residues in the CDR3. V lost 0 bases and J 3 bases, leaving 17 bases between the germline ends. The DNA for the CDR3 is TGTGCCTGGAGTGTACCTAAATGGGGGAAAGACACTGAAGCTTTCTTT. Translation gives CAWSVPKWGKDTEAFF. The full variable domain, completed using reference TRBV30 and TRBJ1-1, is SQTIHQWPATLVQPVGSPLSLECTVEGTSNPNLYWYRQAAGRGLQLLFYSVGIGQISSEVPQNLSASRPQDRQFILSSKKLLLSDSGFYLCAWSVPKWGKDTEAFFGQGTRLTVV.